The 5 T cell receptor beta chains listed next were all sequenced from one sample in a study of T cell responses to AZD1222 COVID-19 vaccine. Assay: immunoSEQ multiplex PCR; the TCRdb copy retains only in-frame clones and omits some. The table includes 100,000 to 140,000 clones, roughly nine tenths detected once. Here the sequenced sample was peripheral blood, taken 28 days after the second AZD1222 dose. These receptor sequences come from an adult who received the AZD1222 COVID-19 vaccine.

V usage is TRBV18 and J usage is TRBJ2-6; TRBD1 is a possible D gene (5 bases). Trimming stripped 5 bases from V and 0 bases from J, with 14 bases between. CDR1 and CDR2 (germline): KGHSH, LQKENI. The CDR3 is 17 amino acids. In nucleotides, the CDR3 is TGTGCCAGCTCAAAGGGGTCCGAATACTCTGGGGCCAACGTCCTGACTTTC. Translating gives CASSKGSEYSGANVLTF.

This clone was counted once. The chain recombines TRBV5-1 with TRBJ2-2, with D possibly TRBD1 on 7 matching bases. Trimming removed 0 bases from V and 6 bases from J, with 15 bases in between. The CDR3 extends over 16 amino acids. The germline V gene has CDR1 SGHRS and CDR2 YFSETQ. CDR3 bases: TGCGCCAGCAGCTTGGCGTTTCAGGGGGGAGCCGGGGAGCTGTTTTTT. It codes for CASSLAFQGGAGELFF. The full variable domain, its missing parts supplied by reference TRBV5-1 and TRBJ2-2, is KAGVTQTPRYLIKTRGQQVTLSCSPISGHRSVSWYQQTPGQGLQFLFEYFSETQRNKGNFPGRFSGRQFSNSRSEMNVSTLELGDSALYLCASSLAFQGGAGELFFGEGSRLTVL.

The genes are TRBV19 and TRBJ2-2; 9 bases are shared with TRBD1. Germline lookup yields CDR1 LNHDA and CDR2 SQIVND (reference sequence). The CDR3 totals 15 residues. V was clipped by 4 bases and J by 4 bases; unmatched bases: 4. CDR3 amino acids: CASSTGQGSTGELFF. The CDR3 nucleotides are TGTGCCAGTAGTACCGGACAGGGGTCCACCGGGGAGCTGTTTTTT.

The rearrangement uses TRBV6-1 and TRBJ1-3; 8 nucleotides agree with TRBD1. Germline CDR1 MNHNS, CDR2 SASEGT. The CDR3 runs to 18 residues. With V trimmed by 3 bases and J by 0 bases, 10 bases remained unmatched. The CDR3 here is CASSDGDAGGLSGNTIYF. The CDR3 DNA sequence: TGTGCCAGCAGTGACGGGGATGCAGGGGGCCTCTCTGGAAACACCATATATTTT.

The count of this clone is one. The CDR3: CASSLRRGNEQYF. CDR3 nucleotide sequence: TGTGCCAGCAGCTTACGTAGGGGGAACGAGCAGTACTTC. V is TRBV11-1 and J is TRBJ2-7, with D maybe TRBD1 (6 bases). The CDR3 is 13 amino acids. Germline V gene sequence: CDR1 SGHAT, CDR2 FQDESV (reference sequence). V shed 2 bases and J shed 5 bases, with 10 bases lying between them.